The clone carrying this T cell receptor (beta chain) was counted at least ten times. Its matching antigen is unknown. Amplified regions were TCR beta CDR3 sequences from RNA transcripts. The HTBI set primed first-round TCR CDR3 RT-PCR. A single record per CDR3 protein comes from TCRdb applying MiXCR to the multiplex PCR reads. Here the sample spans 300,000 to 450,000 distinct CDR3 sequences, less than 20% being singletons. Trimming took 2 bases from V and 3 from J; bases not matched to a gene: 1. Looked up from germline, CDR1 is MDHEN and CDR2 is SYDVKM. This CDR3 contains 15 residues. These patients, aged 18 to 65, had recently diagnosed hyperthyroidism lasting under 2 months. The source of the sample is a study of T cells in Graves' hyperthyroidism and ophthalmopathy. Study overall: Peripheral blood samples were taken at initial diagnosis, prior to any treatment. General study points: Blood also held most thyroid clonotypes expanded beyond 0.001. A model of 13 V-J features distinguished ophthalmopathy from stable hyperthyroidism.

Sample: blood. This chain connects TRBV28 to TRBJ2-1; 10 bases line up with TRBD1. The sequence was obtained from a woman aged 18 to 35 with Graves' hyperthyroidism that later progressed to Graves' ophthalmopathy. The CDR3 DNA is TGTGCCAGCAGTTTAGGGACAGGGGACTACAATGAGCAGTTCTTC. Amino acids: CASSLGTGDYNEQFF.